This TCR beta chain originates from a study of regulatory T cells in long-lasting Graves disease. Study-level findings and limits: When disease was persistent, TRBV28, TRBJ1-2 and TRBJ2-5 were the favored segments. Shared public clonotypes totalled 2,741 in persistent patients, compared with about 960 in new patients. The researchers studied only peripheral blood, not thyroid tissue.

This CDR3 has 13 amino acids. Trimming removed 5 bases from V and 7 bases from J; junction bases left unmatched: 6. Per the germline V gene, CDR1 is SEHNR and CDR2 is FQNEAQ (reference sequence). The TCR beta library used iRepertoire HTBI primers with Arm-PCR amplification of CDR3. TCRdb redid the calling of the multiplex PCR reads with MiXCR, one entry per CDR3 protein. The table records more than 300,000 distinct CDR3 sequences, less than 20% of them present only once. Worth noting for this clonotype: What it recognizes is unknown.

Described time point: newly diagnosed GD, antithyroid drugs for less than 3 months. RNA from PBMCs was the source of the TCR library. The chain employs TRBV7-9 and TRBJ2-7; 9 bases are a match to TRBD1. The clonotype was recovered from a female donor with Graves disease. The sample in question was peripheral blood mononuclear cells (PBMCs), obtained at new diagnosis, from a patient treated with antithyroid drugs. CDR3 region: CASSEGTGSEQYF. Written as DNA, the CDR3 is TGTGCCAGCAGCGAAGGGACAGGGAGTGAGCAGTACTTC.